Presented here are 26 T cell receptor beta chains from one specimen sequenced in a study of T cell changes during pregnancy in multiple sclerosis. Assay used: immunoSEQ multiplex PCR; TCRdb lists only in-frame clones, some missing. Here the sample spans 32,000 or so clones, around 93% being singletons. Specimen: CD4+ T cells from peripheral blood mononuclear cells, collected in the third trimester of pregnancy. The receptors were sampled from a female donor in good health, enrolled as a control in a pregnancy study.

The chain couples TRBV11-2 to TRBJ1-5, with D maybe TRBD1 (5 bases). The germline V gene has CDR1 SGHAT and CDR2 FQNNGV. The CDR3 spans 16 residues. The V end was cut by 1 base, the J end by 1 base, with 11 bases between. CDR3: CASSLGRGGSNQPQHF. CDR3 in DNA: TGTGCCAGCAGCTTAGGAAGGGGAGGAAGCAATCAGCCCCAGCATTTT.

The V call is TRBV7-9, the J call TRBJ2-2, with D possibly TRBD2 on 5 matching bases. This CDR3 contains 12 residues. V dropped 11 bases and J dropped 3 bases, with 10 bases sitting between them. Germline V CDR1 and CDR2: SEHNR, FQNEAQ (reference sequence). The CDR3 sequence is CAVRAYTGELFF. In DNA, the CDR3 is TGTGCCGTGAGGGCCTACACCGGGGAGCTGTTTTTT.

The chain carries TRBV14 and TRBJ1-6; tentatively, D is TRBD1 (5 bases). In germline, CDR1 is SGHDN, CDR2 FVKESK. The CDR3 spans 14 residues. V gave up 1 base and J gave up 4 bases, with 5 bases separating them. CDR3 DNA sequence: TGTGCCAGCAGCCAAGGACAGTATAATTCACCCCTCCACTTT. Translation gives CASSQGQYNSPLHF. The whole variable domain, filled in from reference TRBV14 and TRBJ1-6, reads EAGVTQFPSHSVIEKGQTVTLRCDPISGHDNLYWYRRVMGKEIKFLLHFVKESKQDESGMPNNRFLAERTGGTYSTLKVQPAELEDSGVYFCASSQGQYNSPLHFGNGTRLTVT.

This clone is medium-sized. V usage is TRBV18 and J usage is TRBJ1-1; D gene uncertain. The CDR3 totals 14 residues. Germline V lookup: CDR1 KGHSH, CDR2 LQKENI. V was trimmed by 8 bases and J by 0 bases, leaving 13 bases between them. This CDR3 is CASKREGMNTEAFF. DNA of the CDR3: TGTGCCAGCAAACGCGAGGGAATGAACACTGAAGCTTTCTTT.

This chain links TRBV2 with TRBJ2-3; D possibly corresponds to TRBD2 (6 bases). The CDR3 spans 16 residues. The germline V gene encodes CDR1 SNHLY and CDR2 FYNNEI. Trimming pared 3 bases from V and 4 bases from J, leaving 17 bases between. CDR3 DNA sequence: TGTGCCAGCAGTGATTGGAGGGGTTCGAATTCAGATACGCAGTATTTT. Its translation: CASSDWRGSNSDTQYF.

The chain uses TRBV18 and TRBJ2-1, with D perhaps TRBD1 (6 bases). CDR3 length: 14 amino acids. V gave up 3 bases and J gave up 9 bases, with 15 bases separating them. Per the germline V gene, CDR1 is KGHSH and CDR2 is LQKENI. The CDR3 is CASSPRTDSSEQFF. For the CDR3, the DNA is TGTGCCAGCTCACCGAGGACAGACTCCTCTGAGCAGTTCTTC.

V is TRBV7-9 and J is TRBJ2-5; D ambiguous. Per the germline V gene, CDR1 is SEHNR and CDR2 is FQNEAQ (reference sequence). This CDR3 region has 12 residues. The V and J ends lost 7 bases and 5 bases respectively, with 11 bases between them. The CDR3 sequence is CASMLSAETQYF. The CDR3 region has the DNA TGTGCCAGCATGCTCTCTGCGGAGACCCAGTACTTC.

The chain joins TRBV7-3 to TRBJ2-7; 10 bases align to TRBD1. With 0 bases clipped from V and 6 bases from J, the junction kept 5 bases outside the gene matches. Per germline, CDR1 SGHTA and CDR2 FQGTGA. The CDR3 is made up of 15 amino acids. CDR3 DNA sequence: TGTGCCAGCAGCTTAACGCCGGGGACAGGGGCCGAGCAGTACTTC. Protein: CASSLTPGTGAEQYF.

CDR3 DNA: TGTGCCAGCTCACCGTTCTCTGACAGGGATGGGACCCAGCATTTT. Its protein is CASSPFSDRDGTQHF. This chain links TRBV18 with TRBJ1-5; the match to TRBD1 covers 7 bases. This CDR3 spans 15 amino acids. Germline loops: CDR1 KGHSH, CDR2 LQKENI. The trim removed 3 bases at V and 11 bases at J, leaving 13 bases unmatched.

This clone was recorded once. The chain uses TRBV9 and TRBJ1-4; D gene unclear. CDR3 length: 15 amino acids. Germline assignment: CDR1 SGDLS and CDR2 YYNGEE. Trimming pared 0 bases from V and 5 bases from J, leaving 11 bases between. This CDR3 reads CASSVGAGSNEKLFF. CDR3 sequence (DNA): TGTGCCAGCAGCGTAGGAGCCGGTTCAAATGAAAAACTGTTTTTT.

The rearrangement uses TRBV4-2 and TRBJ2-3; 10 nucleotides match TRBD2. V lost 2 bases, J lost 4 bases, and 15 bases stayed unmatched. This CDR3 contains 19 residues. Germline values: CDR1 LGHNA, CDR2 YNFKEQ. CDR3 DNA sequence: TGTGCCAGCAGCCAATCCTGGGCTAGCGGGGGCCCCCCGTCAGATACGCAGTATTTT. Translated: CASSQSWASGGPPSDTQYF.

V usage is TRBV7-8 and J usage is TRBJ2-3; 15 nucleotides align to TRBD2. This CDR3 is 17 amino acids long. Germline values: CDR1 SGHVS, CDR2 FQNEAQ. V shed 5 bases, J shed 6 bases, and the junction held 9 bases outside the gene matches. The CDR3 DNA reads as TGTGCCAGCAGCCCGCCGGGACTAGCGGGGGGCGGCGATACGCAGTATTTT. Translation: CASSPPGLAGGGDTQYF.

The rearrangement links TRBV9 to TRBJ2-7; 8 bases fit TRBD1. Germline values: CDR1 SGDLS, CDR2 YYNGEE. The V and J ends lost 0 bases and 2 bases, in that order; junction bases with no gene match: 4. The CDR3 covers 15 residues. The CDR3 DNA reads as TGTGCCAGCAGCGTAGGTGGACAGGGACCCTACGAGCAGTACTTC. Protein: CASSVGGQGPYEQYF.

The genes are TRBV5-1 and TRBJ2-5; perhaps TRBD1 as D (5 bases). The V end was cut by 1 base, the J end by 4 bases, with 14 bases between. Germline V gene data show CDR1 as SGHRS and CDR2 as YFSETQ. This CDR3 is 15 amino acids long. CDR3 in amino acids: CASSLRAGQGETQYF. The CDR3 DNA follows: TGCGCCAGCAGCTTGCGCGCAGGCCAGGGAGAGACCCAGTACTTC. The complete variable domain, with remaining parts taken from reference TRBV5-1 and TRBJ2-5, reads KAGVTQTPRYLIKTRGQQVTLSCSPISGHRSVSWYQQTPGQGLQFLFEYFSETQRNKGNFPGRFSGRQFSNSRSEMNVSTLELGDSALYLCASSLRAGQGETQYFGPGTRLLVL.

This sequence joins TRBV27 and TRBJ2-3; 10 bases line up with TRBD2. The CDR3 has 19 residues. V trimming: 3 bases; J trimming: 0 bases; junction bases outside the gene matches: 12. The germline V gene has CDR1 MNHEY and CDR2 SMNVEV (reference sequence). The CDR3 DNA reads TGTGCCAGCAGTTTTAGGGGACTAGCGAGTACCTTTAGCACAGATACGCAGTATTTT. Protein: CASSFRGLASTFSTDTQYF.

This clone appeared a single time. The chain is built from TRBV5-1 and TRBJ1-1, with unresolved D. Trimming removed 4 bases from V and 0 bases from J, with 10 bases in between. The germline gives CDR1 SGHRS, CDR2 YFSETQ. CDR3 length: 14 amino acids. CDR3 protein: CASSEGLLNTEAFF. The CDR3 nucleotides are TGCGCCAGCAGCGAGGGCCTCCTGAACACTGAAGCTTTCTTT.

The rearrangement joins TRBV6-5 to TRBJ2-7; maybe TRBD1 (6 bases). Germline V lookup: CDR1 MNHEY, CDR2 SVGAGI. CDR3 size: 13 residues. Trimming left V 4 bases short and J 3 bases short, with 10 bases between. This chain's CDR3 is CASSFGQSYEQYF. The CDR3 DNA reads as TGTGCCAGCAGTTTTGGACAGAGCTACGAGCAGTACTTC.

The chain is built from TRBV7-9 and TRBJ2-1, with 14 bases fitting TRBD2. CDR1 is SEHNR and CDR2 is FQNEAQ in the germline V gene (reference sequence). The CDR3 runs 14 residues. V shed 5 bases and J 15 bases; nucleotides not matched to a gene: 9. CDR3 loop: CASSHRLAGGPPFF. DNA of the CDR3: TGTGCCAGCAGCCACCGACTAGCGGGGGGGCCACCGTTCTTC.

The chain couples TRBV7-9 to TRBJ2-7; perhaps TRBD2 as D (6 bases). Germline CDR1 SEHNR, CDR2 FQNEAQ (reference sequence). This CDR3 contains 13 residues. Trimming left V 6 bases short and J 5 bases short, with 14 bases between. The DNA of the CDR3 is TGTGCCAGCAGAAAGGAGTGGGGGGACGAGCAGTACTTC. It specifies CASRKEWGDEQYF.

The CDR3 DNA sequence: TGTGCCAGCAGCTCCACAGGGGCGTCTGTTGGCACTGAAGCTTTCTTT. Residues: CASSSTGASVGTEAFF. The chain combines TRBV5-4 with TRBJ1-1, with 7 bases fitting TRBD1. V dropped 3 bases and J dropped 4; count of bases not matched to a gene: 12. This CDR3 comprises 16 residues. Germline V lookup: CDR1 SGHNT, CDR2 YYREEE (reference sequence). Variable domain in full (rest from reference TRBV5-4 and TRBJ1-1): ETGVTQSPTHLIKTRGQQVTLRCSSQSGHNTVSWYQQALGQGPQFIFQYYREEENGRGNFPPRFSGLQFPNYSSELNVNALELDDSALYLCASSSTGASVGTEAFFGQGTRLTVV.

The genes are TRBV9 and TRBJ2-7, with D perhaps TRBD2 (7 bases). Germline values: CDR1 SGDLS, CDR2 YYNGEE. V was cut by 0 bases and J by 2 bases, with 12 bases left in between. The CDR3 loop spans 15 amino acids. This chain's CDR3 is CASSVEQGGTYEQYF. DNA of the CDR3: TGTGCCAGCAGCGTAGAACAGGGAGGGACCTACGAGCAGTACTTC.

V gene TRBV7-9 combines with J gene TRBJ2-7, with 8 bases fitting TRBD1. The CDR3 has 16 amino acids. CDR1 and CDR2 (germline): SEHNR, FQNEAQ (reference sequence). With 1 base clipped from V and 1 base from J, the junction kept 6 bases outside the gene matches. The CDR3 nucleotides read TGTGCCAGCAGCTTAGAACCAGGACAGGGATCCTACGAGCAGTACTTC. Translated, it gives CASSLEPGQGSYEQYF.

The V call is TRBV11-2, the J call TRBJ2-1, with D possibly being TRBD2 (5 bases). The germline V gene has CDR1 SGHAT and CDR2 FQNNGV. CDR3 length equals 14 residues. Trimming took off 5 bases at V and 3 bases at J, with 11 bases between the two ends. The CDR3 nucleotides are TGTGCCAGCAGCCCCTTGGGAGTCTACAATGAGCAGTTCTTC. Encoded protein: CASSPLGVYNEQFF.

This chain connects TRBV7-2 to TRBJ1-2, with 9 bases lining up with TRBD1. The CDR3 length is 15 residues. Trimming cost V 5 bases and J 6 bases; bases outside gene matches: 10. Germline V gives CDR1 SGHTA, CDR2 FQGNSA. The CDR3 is CASSPPGQGGNGYTF. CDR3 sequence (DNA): TGTGCCAGCAGCCCTCCGGGACAGGGTGGGAATGGCTACACCTTC.

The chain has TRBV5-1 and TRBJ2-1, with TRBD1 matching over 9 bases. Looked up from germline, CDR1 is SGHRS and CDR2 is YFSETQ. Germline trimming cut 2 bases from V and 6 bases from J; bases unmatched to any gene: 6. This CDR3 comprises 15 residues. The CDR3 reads CASSLGDREVNEQFF. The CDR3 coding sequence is TGCGCCAGCAGCTTAGGGGACAGGGAGGTCAATGAGCAGTTCTTC.

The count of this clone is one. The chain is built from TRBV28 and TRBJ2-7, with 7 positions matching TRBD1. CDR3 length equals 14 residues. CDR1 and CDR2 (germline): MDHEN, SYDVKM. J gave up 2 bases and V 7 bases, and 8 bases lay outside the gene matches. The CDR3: CASTLGDSAYEQYF. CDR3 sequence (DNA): TGTGCCAGCACCTTAGGGGACAGCGCCTACGAGCAGTACTTC.